This TCR beta chain derives from a study of PD-1 blockade in classical Hodgkin lymphoma. For the study at large: Each patient was given nivolumab 3 mg/kg through a vein every 2 weeks.

Using immunoSEQ multiplex PCR, the repertoire was profiled, and TCRdb retains in-frame clones only, with some absent. The sample includes 12,000 or so clones, approximately 88% seen only once; the top ten take 38%. The CDR3 has 15 residues. Between the trimmed V and J ends, which lost 7 bases and 2 bases, there was a span of 19 bases. The germline gives CDR1 SGHNT, CDR2 YYREEE (reference sequence). Brentuximab vedotin exposure varied among the patients, all of whom had relapsed after autologous stem cell transplantation. The CD8+ T cells came from thawed PBMCs through magnetic negative selection. Study-wide results and limits: Reported baseline diversity: healthy donors highest, relapsed/refractory patients lowest. Repertoire difference causes, possibly disease activity or prior therapy, remain undefined.

In regard to this clone: What it binds is unknown. Additional DNA sequences in this sample encode the identical CDR3.

This clonotype was obtained from a human donor with classical Hodgkin lymphoma. The chain recombines TRBV5-4 with TRBJ2-7, with D tentatively TRBD2 (5 bases). The sequencing used CD8+ T cells from blood, collected at baseline. In DNA form, the CDR3 reads TGTGCCAGCGGCGAGCCCCCGGACGGGACCTACGAGCAGTACTTC. Protein sequence: CASGEPPDGTYEQYF.